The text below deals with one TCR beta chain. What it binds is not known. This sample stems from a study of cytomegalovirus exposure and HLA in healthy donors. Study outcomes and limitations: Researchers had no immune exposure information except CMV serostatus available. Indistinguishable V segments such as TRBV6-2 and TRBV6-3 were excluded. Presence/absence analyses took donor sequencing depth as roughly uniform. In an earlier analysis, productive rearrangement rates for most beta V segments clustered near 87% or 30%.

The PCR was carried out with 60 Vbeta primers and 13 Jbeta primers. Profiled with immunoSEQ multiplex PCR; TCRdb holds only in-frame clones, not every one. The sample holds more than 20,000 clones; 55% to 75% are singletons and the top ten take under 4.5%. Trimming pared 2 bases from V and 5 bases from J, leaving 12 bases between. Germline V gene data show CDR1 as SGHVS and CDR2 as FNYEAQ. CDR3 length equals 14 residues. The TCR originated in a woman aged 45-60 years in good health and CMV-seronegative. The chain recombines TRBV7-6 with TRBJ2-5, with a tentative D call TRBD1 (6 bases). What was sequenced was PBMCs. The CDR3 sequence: CASSLIRTGETQYF. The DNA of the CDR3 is TGTGCCAGCAGCTTAATCCGAACAGGGGAGACCCAGTACTTC.